The rows below give T cell receptor beta chains drawn from one sample of a study of brain T cells in children with intractable seizures. Data came from immunoSEQ multiplex PCR; TCRdb stores just in-frame clones and leaves some out. The sample consists of hundreds of thousands of clones, about 93% of them appearing once. The sequencing used peripheral blood, collected 4 to 5 months after surgery. The receptors shown here come from a boy in the first two years of life with tuberous sclerosis and intractable seizures. Each CDR3 is given with its conserved first and last residue. Fields, in order: J gene, clone size, V gene, D gene, CDR3 length, CDR3 DNA, CDR3 protein. A D gene is named only where the DNA matches it firmly. Only part of the rows carry a size: once, few, many, or a class if the clone is expanded.

>TRBJ2-3|NA|TRBV5-4|TRBD1|15
TGTGCCAGCAGCACCCAGGGGGTGGGTACAGATACGCAGTATTTT
CASSTQGVGTDTQYF
>TRBJ2-7|NA|TRBV30|NA|12
TGTGCCTGGGGGTCGAGCTCCTACGAGCAGTACTTC
CAWGSSSYEQYF
>TRBJ1-1|NA|TRBV5-1|NA|15
TGCGCCAGCAGTCTTTGGGGTACGAAGAACACTGAAGCTTTCTTT
CASSLWGTKNTEAFF
>TRBJ2-5|once|TRBV3-1/TRBV3-2|TRBD2|16
TGTGCCAGCAGCTTCCGAAGGGCGGGAGGAACAGAGACCCAGTACTTC
CASSFRRAGGTETQYF
>TRBJ1-1|NA|TRBV23-1|NA|15
TGCGCCAGCAGTCAATTCATGAGTATGGACACTGAAGCTTTCTTT
CASSQFMSMDTEAFF
>TRBJ2-1|NA|TRBV24-1|NA|14
TGTGCCACCAGTGATTTTTCCAGGCCCAATGAGCAGTTCTTC
CATSDFSRPNEQFF
>TRBJ2-5|NA|TRBV9|TRBD2|16
TGTGCCAGCAGCCCACACTTGCGGGGGAACCAAGAGACCCAGTACTTC
CASSPHLRGNQETQYF
>TRBJ2-5|NA|TRBV24-1|TRBD2|14
TGTGCCACCAGTGATATAGCGGGAGAAGAGACCCAGTACTTC
CATSDIAGEETQYF
>TRBJ1-2|NA|TRBV15|NA|14
TGTGCCACTAGCAGAGGAAGGACGGGAGATGGCTACACCTTC
CATSRGRTGDGYTF
>TRBJ2-7|NA|TRBV7-8|TRBD1|14
TGTGCCAGCAGCTTGGACAGGGGTGGCTACGAGCAGTACTTC
CASSLDRGGYEQYF
>TRBJ1-2|NA|TRBV6-1|NA|14
TGTGCCAGCAGTGAATCTCAGGGTAACTATGGCTACACCTTC
CASSESQGNYGYTF
>TRBJ2-1|NA|TRBV15|NA|17
TGTGCCACCAGCTTACCCACTCGGGCAAACTCCTACAATGAGCAGTTCTTC
CATSLPTRANSYNEQFF
>TRBJ2-7|NA|TRBV6-5|TRBD1|15
TGTGCCAGCAGCTCCACCGGGACAGGATCCTACGAGCAGTACTTC
CASSSTGTGSYEQYF
>TRBJ2-2|NA|TRBV3-1/TRBV3-2|TRBD1|17
TGTGCCAGCAGCACTCACAGGGGGCGCCTAAAGGCCGGGGAGCTGTTTTTT
CASSTHRGRLKAGELFF
>TRBJ2-2|NA|TRBV7-9|NA|15
TGTGCCAGCAGGGATCGACTGGAGAACACCGGGGAGCTGTTTTTT
CASRDRLENTGELFF
>TRBJ2-3|NA|TRBV27|NA|15
TGTGCCAGCAGTTTTGGTATCGGGGCGGTAGATACGCAGTATTTT
CASSFGIGAVDTQYF
>TRBJ2-3|NA|TRBV15|NA|13
TGTGCCACCAGCGGGGGACTTCGAGATACGCAGTATTTT
CATSGGLRDTQYF
>TRBJ1-2|once|TRBV12-3/TRBV12-4|NA|13
TGTGCCAGCAGTTTAGGTACAGGGTGGGGCTACACCTTC
CASSLGTGWGYTF
>TRBJ2-1|NA|TRBV1|NA|15
TGCACCAGCAGCCCGGGACAGGGGGAATTCAATGAGCAGTTCTTC
CTSSPGQGEFNEQFF
>TRBJ1-1|NA|TRBV5-1|TRBD1|14
TGCGCCAGCAGCTTTCCAGACAGGGTGACTGAAGCTTTCTTT
CASSFPDRVTEAFF
>TRBJ2-5|NA|TRBV7-2|NA|14
TGTGCCAGCAGCCTGGGTGGGGTTCAAGAGACCCAGTACTTC
CASSLGGVQETQYF
>TRBJ2-1|NA|TRBV5-1|TRBD1|16
TGCGCCAGCAGCTTACAGGGGGCTTTAATCATCGATGAGCAGTTCTTC
CASSLQGALIIDEQFF